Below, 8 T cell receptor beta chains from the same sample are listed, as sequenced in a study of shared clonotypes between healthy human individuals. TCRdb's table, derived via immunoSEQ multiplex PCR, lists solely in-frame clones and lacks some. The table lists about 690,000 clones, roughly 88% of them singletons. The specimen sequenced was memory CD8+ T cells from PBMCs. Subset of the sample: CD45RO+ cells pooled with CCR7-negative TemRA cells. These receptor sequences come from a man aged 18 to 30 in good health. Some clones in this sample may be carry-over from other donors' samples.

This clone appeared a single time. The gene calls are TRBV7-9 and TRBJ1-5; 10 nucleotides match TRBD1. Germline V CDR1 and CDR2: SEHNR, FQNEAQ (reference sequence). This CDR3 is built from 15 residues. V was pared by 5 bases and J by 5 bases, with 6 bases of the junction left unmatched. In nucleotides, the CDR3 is TGTGCCAGCAGCACGACAGGGGGCGGGGATCAGCCCCAGCATTTT. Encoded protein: CASSTTGGGDQPQHF.

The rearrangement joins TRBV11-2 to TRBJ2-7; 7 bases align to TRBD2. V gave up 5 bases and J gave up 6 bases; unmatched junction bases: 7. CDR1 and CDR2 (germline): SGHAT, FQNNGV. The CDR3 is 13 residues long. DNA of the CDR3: TGTGCCAGCAGCCAACGAGCGGGAAGCGAGCAGTACTTC. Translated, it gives CASSQRAGSEQYF.

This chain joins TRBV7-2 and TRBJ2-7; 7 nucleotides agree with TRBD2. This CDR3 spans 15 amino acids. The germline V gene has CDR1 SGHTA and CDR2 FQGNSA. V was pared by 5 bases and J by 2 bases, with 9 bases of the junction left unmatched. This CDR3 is CASSRDRDYPYEQYF. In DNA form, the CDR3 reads TGTGCCAGCAGCCGAGACCGGGACTACCCCTACGAGCAGTACTTC.

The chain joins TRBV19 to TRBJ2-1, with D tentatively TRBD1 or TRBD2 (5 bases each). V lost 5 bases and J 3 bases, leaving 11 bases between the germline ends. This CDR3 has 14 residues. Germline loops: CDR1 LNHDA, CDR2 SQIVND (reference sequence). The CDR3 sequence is CASSPGRSYNEQFF. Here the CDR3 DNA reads TGTGCCAGTAGTCCGGGACGGAGCTACAATGAGCAGTTCTTC.

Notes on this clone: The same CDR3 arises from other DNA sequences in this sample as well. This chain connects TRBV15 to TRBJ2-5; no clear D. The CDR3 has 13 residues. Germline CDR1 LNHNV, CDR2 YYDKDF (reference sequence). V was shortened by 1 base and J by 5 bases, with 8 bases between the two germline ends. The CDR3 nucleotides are TGTGCCACCAGCAGAGCTGGTGTGGAGACCCAGTACTTC. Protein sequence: CATSRAGVETQYF. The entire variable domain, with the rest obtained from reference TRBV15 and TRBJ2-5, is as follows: DAMVIQNPRYQVTQFGKPVTLSCSQTLNHNVMYWYQQKSSQAPKLLFHYYDKDFNNEADTPDNFQSRRPNTSFCFLDIRSPGLGDTAMYLCATSRAGVETQYFGPGTRLLVL.

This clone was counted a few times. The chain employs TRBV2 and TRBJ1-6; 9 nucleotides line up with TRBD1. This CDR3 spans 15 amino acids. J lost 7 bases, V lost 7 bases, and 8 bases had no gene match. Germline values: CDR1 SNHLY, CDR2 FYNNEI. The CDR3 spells CASNVWDRANSPLHF. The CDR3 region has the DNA TGTGCCAGCAACGTGTGGGACAGGGCAAATTCACCCCTCCACTTT.

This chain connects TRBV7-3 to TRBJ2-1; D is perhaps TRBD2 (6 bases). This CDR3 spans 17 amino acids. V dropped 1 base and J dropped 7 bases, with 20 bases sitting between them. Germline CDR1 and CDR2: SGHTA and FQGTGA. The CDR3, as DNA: TGTGCCAGCAGCTTAAATCCCTCGGGGGAGGCCAAGAATGAGCAGTTCTTC. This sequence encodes CASSLNPSGEAKNEQFF.

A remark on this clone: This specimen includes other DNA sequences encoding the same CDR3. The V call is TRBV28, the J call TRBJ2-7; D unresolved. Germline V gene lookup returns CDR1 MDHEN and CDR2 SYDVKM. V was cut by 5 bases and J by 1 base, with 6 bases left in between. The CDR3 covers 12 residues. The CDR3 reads CASSLRSYEQYF. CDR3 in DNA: TGTGCCAGCAGTCTACGGTCCTACGAGCAGTACTTC.